This is a list of T cell receptor beta chains from one sample in a study of cytomegalovirus exposure and HLA in healthy donors. TCRdb's copy holds only in-frame clones and misses some; the assay was immunoSEQ multiplex PCR. There are some 150,000 clones in the sample; around 80% occur only once, and around 1.9% lies in the top ten. The sequencing sample was made of PBMCs. The receptors here all came from a man aged 40-55 years in good health and CMV-seronegative. CDR3s include the opening cysteine and the closing phenylalanine or tryptophan. A D gene is named only where the DNA matches it firmly. A row's size may be missing; if present it is once, few, many or a size class.

d_gene | abundance | j_gene | v_gene | len | CDR3aa | CDR3nt
- | - | TRBJ2-7 | TRBV9 | 18 | CASSVGSETRSGSYEQYF | TGTGCCAGCAGCGTAGGCTCGGAAACTAGGTCCGGATCCTACGAGCAGTACTTC
- | - | TRBJ2-3 | TRBV7-9 | 12 | CASTSFSGPQYF | TGTGCCAGCACCTCCTTTAGCGGTCCGCAGTATTTT
- | - | TRBJ2-5 | TRBV10-2 | 15 | CASSGGTGILETQYF | TGCGCCAGCAGTGGGGGGACTGGTATACTAGAGACCCAGTACTTC
- | - | TRBJ2-3 | TRBV28 | 16 | CASSPLGMRITDTQYF | TGTGCCAGCAGTCCACTAGGGATGAGGATCACAGATACGCAGTATTTT
- | few | TRBJ1-3 | TRBV7-2 | 15 | CASSSYRDYGNTIYF | TGTGCCAGCAGTTCTTACCGGGACTATGGAAACACCATATATTTT
- | - | TRBJ2-3 | TRBV5-1 | 16 | CASMYSGEISTDTQYF | TGCGCCAGCATGTACTCCGGAGAGATTAGCACAGATACGCAGTATTTT
- | - | TRBJ1-1 | TRBV6-5 | 11 | CASSGHRLAFF | TGTGCCAGCAGTGGACATCGATTGGCTTTCTTT
- | - | TRBJ1-1 | TRBV7-9 | 12 | CASSSRVTEAFF | TGTGCCAGCAGCAGCAGGGTCACTGAAGCTTTCTTT
TRBD2 | - | TRBJ2-7 | TRBV7-8 | 14 | CASSSPGLLYEQYF | TGTGCCAGCAGTTCGCCGGGACTACTTTATGAGCAGTACTTC
TRBD2 | - | TRBJ2-1 | TRBV7-6 | 14 | CASSSLAEAGEQFF | TGTGCCAGCAGCTCTCTAGCGGAGGCGGGTGAGCAGTTCTTC
- | - | TRBJ2-1 | TRBV30 | 13 | CAWSLLSYNEQFF | TGTGCCTGGAGCCTATTATCGTACAATGAGCAGTTCTTC
- | - | TRBJ2-3 | TRBV28 | 15 | CASREGTYRTDTQYF | TGTGCCAGCAGAGAAGGGACATATAGAACAGATACGCAGTATTTT
TRBD2 | - | TRBJ2-5 | TRBV7-2 | 17 | CASSAKGTSGFLGTQYF | TGTGCCAGCAGCGCAAAAGGGACTAGCGGGTTCTTAGGGACCCAGTACTTC
- | - | TRBJ1-4 | TRBV6-5 | 11 | CATNSGEKLFF | TGTGCCACGAACTCGGGGGAAAAACTGTTTTTT
TRBD2 | once | TRBJ2-3 | TRBV19 | 15 | CASTKLAGGPDTQYF | TGTGCCAGTACCAAACTAGCGGGAGGGCCGGATACGCAGTATTTT
- | once | TRBJ2-6 | TRBV7-8 | 17 | CASTPGSSRAGANGLTF | TGTGCCAGCACCCCAGGTAGTTCTCGGGCGGGGGCCAACGGCCTGACTTTC